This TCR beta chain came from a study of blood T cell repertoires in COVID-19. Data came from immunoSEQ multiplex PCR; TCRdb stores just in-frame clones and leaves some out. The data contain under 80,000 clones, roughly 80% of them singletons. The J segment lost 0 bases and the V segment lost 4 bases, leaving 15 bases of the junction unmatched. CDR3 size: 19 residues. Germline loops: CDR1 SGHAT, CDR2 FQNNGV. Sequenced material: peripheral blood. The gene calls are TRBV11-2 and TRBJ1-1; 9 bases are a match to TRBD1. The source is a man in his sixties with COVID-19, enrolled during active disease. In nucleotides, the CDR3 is TGTGCCAGCAGCTATATCCGGGGGACAGGGAGTAAACTGAACACTGAAGCTTTCTTT. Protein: CASSYIRGTGSKLNTEAFF.